One T cell receptor (beta chain) is described in this entry. What it binds is unknown. Germline CDR1 reads LNHNV; CDR2 reads YYDKDF (reference sequence). The CDR3 spans 14 residues. This sample stems from a study of CXCR3-negative and CXCR3-positive naive CD8 T cells. Points from the study as a whole: CXCR3-positive naive cells had TRB CDR3s that were more hydrophobic than CXCR3-negative naive cells had.

The libraries of TRB cDNA were constructed through 5' RACE using UMI labels. Following a re-call of the 5' RACE reads, TCRdb has one entry per CDR3 protein and lacks DNA. The sample data list about 63,000 distinct CDR3 sequences. The source material was naive CXCR3+ CD8+ T cells from blood. Noted subset: CD45RO-CCR7+CD27+CD95- naive CD8+ T cells expressing CXCR3 (TNR3+). This chain joins TRBV15 and TRBJ2-2. This TCR was sampled from a human donor in good health. Some clones in this sample may be carry-over from other donors' samples. The CDR3 region is CATSRLVESGELFF.